Listed below are T cell receptor beta chains from one sample, sequenced in a study of T cell responses to AZD1222 COVID-19 vaccine. The method was immunoSEQ multiplex PCR; TCRdb's version includes in-frame clones alone and lacks a portion of them. The data hold fewer than 150,000 clones, with around nine tenths observed a single time. The sample consisted of peripheral blood, taken on day 0 of AZD1222 vaccination. Every receptor here comes from an adult in good health. The CDR3 runs from the conserved cysteine through the conserved F or W. The order of the fields is J gene, clone size, D gene, V gene, CDR3 DNA, CDR3 protein. D genes are given only for firm matches. Some rows mark clone size as missing; the rest say once, few, many or name a class of expanded clone.

>TRBJ1-4|-|-|TRBV27
TGTGCCAGCAGCCGATGGGCGGGAACTAATGAAAAACTGTTTTTT
CASSRWAGTNEKLFF
>TRBJ1-4|-|TRBD1|TRBV29-1
TGCAGCGCACACAGGGGGACTAATGAAAAACTGTTTTTT
CSAHRGTNEKLFF
>TRBJ2-1|few|TRBD2|TRBV10-3
TGTGCCATCAGTGTACTAGCGGGAGCGATCTACAATGAGCAGTTCTTC
CAISVLAGAIYNEQFF
>TRBJ1-2|-|TRBD1|TRBV24-1
TGTGCCACCAGTGATAGGGACAGCAAAAACTATGGCTACACCTTC
CATSDRDSKNYGYTF
>TRBJ1-4|few|-|TRBV3-1/TRBV3-2
TGTGCCAGCAGCCAAGGAGGAGGGAGGACTAATGAAAAACTGTTTTTT
CASSQGGGRTNEKLFF
>TRBJ2-7|-|-|TRBV2
TGTGCCAGCAGTGAATCAGGGCTCGTGACCTACGAGCAGTACTTC
CASSESGLVTYEQYF
>TRBJ1-3|-|-|TRBV7-2
TGTGCCAGCAGCCCTAAAGGGGAGGGGGGACGGAACACCATATATTTT
CASSPKGEGGRNTIYF
>TRBJ1-4|-|-|TRBV27
TGTGCCAGCAGTCGTCTCGGGGGGCTCGAAAAACTGTTTTTT
CASSRLGGLEKLFF
>TRBJ2-7|-|-|TRBV11-3
TGTGCCAGCAGCCAAAGGGAGACAGGAGAGCAGTACTTC
CASSQRETGEQYF
>TRBJ2-2|-|-|TRBV7-8
TGTGCCAGCAGCATGGGGCGGACCGGGGAGCTGTTTTTT
CASSMGRTGELFF
>TRBJ1-3|once|-|TRBV7-8
TGTGCCAGCAGCTTATATTCGGGGGGTTCAGCAACTGGAAACACCATATATTTT
CASSLYSGGSATGNTIYF
>TRBJ2-1|-|TRBD2|TRBV3-1/TRBV3-2
TGTGCCAGCAGCCAAGATAGCGGGGGGACTTACAATGAGCAGTTCTTC
CASSQDSGGTYNEQFF
>TRBJ1-6|-|TRBD1|TRBV14
TGTGCCAGCAGCCCACCGGGGACAGGGTATCAGCCCCTCCACTTT
CASSPPGTGYQPLHF
>TRBJ2-1|-|-|TRBV3-1/TRBV3-2
TGTGCCAGCAGCCAAGTTTTAGCAGTGACGGTGTTGAATGAGCAGTTCTTC
CASSQVLAVTVLNEQFF
>TRBJ2-5|-|-|TRBV5-6
TGTGCCAGCAGCCCACCTGTTCAAGAGACCCAGTACTTC
CASSPPVQETQYF
>TRBJ1-3|-|TRBD1|TRBV18
TGTGCCAGCTCACAGGACAGGAACTCTGGAAACACCATATATTTT
CASSQDRNSGNTIYF
>TRBJ2-3|-|-|TRBV19
TGTGCCAGTAGAATAGCGCGGGGGCTCACAGATACGCAGTATTTT
CASRIARGLTDTQYF
>TRBJ2-5|-|-|TRBV19
TGTGCCAGTAGTGCCCAGTTGGAGACCCAGTACTTC
CASSAQLETQYF